This T cell receptor beta chain was sequenced for a study of blood T cell repertoires in COVID-19. Turning to the study itself: Nucleic acid was either cDNA or gDNA, and it came from T cells, B-cell-depleted T cells, or PBMCs.

Authors' analysis steps: Nucleated cell counts were estimated from reference gene primer amplification. Measured with immunoSEQ multiplex PCR; TCRdb has only the in-frame clones, and not every one. The DNA gave D and trimming, while V, J and clone size come from that table. The sample lists some 96,000 clones, roughly 80% occurring once. Germline CDR1 PRHDT, CDR2 FYEKMQ (reference sequence). This CDR3 has 16 residues. J lost 7 bases, V lost 5 bases, and 9 bases had no gene match. The sequenced material came from peripheral blood. The V gene is TRBV13, the J gene TRBJ1-6, with TRBD1 identical over 9 bases. The sequence derives from a woman between 65 and 79 years old with acute or convalescent COVID-19. The CDR3 sequence: CASSLWDRARNSPLHF. CDR3 DNA sequence: TGTGCCAGCAGCCTCTGGGACAGGGCCAGAAATTCACCCCTCCACTTT.